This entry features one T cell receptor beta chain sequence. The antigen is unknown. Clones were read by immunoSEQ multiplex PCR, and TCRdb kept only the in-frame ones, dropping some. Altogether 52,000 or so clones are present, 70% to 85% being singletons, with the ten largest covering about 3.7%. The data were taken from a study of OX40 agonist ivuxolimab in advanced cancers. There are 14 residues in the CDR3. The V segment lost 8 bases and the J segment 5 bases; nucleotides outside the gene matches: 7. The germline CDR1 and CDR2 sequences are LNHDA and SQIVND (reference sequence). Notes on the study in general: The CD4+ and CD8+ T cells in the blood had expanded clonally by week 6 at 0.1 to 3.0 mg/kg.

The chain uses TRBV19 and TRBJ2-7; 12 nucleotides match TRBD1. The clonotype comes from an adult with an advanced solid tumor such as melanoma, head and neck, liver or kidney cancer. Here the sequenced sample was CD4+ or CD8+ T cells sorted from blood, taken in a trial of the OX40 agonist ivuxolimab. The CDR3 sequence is CASRLRDRGHEQYF. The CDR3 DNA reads TGTGCCAGTCGCCTCCGGGACAGGGGGCACGAGCAGTACTTC.